A selection of T cell receptor beta chains follows, all from one sample in a study of T cells in tumors after PD-1 blockade. Profiling relied on immunoSEQ multiplex PCR, and the TCRdb table lists in-frame clones only, not all of them. The sample has approximately 59,000 clones; about 80% are singletons. Sequences were derived from PBMCs, sampled before anti-PD-1 treatment. Source of these receptors: a human donor with basal cell carcinoma. The CDR3 runs from the conserved cysteine through the conserved F or W. The D gene is left open where the match is weak. Clone size is not always given. Where it is, it says once, few, many or a class for expanded clones.

d_gene	v_gene	abundance	j_gene	CDR3nt	CDR3aa
NA	TRBV7-8	NA	TRBJ1-2	TGTGCCAGCAGCTTAGAGGCTGGCTATGGCTACACCTTC	CASSLEAGYGYTF
TRBD2	TRBV18	once	TRBJ2-5	TGTGCCAGCTCACCATTAAGCGGGGGGACCCAAGAGACCCAGTACTTC	CASSPLSGGTQETQYF
TRBD1	TRBV7-6	NA	TRBJ2-1	TGTGCCAGCAGCTTACACAGGGGGTCGATCGGGGCGATTAACAATGAGCAGTTCTTC	CASSLHRGSIGAINNEQFF
NA	TRBV5-1	NA	TRBJ1-6	TGCGCCAGCACCCCGGGGCTTTCAAGAATTAATTCACCCCTCCACTTT	CASTPGLSRINSPLHF
TRBD1	TRBV14	NA	TRBJ1-1	TGTGCCAGCAGCCAAGATCTTGGCGGGACAGGGCGGGCCACTGAAGCTTTCTTT	CASSQDLGGTGRATEAFF
NA	TRBV5-4	NA	TRBJ2-2	TGTGCCGCCGCGGTCGGGGGTAGATCCACCGGGGAGCTGTTTTTT	CAAAVGGRSTGELFF
TRBD1	TRBV3-1/TRBV3-2	NA	TRBJ2-7	TGTGCCAGCAGCCGGGACAGCCGGGGCTACGAGCAGTACTTC	CASSRDSRGYEQYF
TRBD2	TRBV5-1	NA	TRBJ2-2	TGCGCCAGCAGCTCGTACGACACCTTAGCGGGGGGCCGCCGTGGCGGCGGGGAGCTGTTTTTT	CASSSYDTLAGGRRGGGELFF
NA	TRBV6-1	NA	TRBJ1-6	TGTGCCAGCAGTGAACGGGGGGCAATTAATTCACCCCTCCACTTT	CASSERGAINSPLHF
TRBD1	TRBV2	NA	TRBJ1-6	TGTGCCAGCAGTGGCCGTCGGTCGGGGACAGGTAATTCACCCCTCCACTTT	CASSGRRSGTGNSPLHF
NA	TRBV14	NA	TRBJ2-2	TGTGCCAGCAGCCAAGTTCGCTCCGGGGCCGGGGAGCTGTTTTTT	CASSQVRSGAGELFF
TRBD1	TRBV14	NA	TRBJ2-3	TGTGCCAGCAGCCAACGGAGGCAGGGGGCCGCAGATACGCAGTATTTT	CASSQRRQGAADTQYF
TRBD1	TRBV3-1/TRBV3-2	NA	TRBJ2-3	TGTGCCAGCAGTCAACAGGGGCGGGTTAGCACAGATACGCAGTATTTT	CASSQQGRVSTDTQYF
TRBD2	TRBV11-3	NA	TRBJ2-1	TGTGCCAGCAGAGGGGGACCGGGACTAGGTAATGAGCAGTTCTTC	CASRGGPGLGNEQFF
TRBD2	TRBV7-7	NA	TRBJ2-5	TGTGCTAGCAGCCAGCTAGCGGGGGGCCCCTTGGAGACCCAGTACTTC	CASSQLAGGPLETQYF
TRBD1	TRBV2	NA	TRBJ1-5	TGTGCCAGCGGGGACAGTAATCAGCCCCAGCATTTT	CASGDSNQPQHF
NA	TRBV6-5	once	TRBJ2-7	TGTGCCAGCAGTTACGTGGCAGGGAGCGTCCACGAGCAGTACTTC	CASSYVAGSVHEQYF
TRBD1	TRBV6-5	once	TRBJ2-7	TGTGCCAGCAGTTTTGAGACAGGGGGCTTCTACGAGCAGTACTTC	CASSFETGGFYEQYF
NA	TRBV18	NA	TRBJ2-5	TGTGCCAGCTCACGGGTGGGTAGTGACCAAGAGACCCAGTACTTC	CASSRVGSDQETQYF
NA	TRBV19	NA	TRBJ2-1	TGTGCCAGCCGGGACACCGGATCCTACAATGAGCAGTTCTTC	CASRDTGSYNEQFF
TRBD1	TRBV6-1	once	TRBJ1-5	TGTGCCAGCAGTCTCCAGACAGGGGGCTATCAGCCCCAGCATTTT	CASSLQTGGYQPQHF
TRBD2	TRBV5-4	NA	TRBJ2-1	TGTGCCAGCAGCTTGAATTTCGGGGGGGCCTTTCTTGAGCAGTTCTTC	CASSLNFGGAFLEQFF
NA	TRBV24-1	NA	TRBJ1-2	TGTGCCACCTGCGGGGGGAAACGAGCTAACTATGGCTACACCTTC	CATCGGKRANYGYTF
TRBD2	TRBV9	NA	TRBJ2-7	TGTGCCAGCAGCGTAGGCCTCTCCACTAGCGCCGTTTCCTACGAGCAGTACTTC	CASSVGLSTSAVSYEQYF
NA	TRBV30	NA	TRBJ2-2	TGTGCCTGGAAAGGCCTCGGGACACCGAACACCGGGGAGCTGTTTTTT	CAWKGLGTPNTGELFF
NA	TRBV9	NA	TRBJ2-1	TGTGCCAGCAGCGTACGAGGGGGAGGGAGTGAGCAGTTCTTC	CASSVRGGGSEQFF
TRBD1	TRBV4-1	NA	TRBJ1-6	TGCGCCAGCAGCCAAGGACAGGGCAGGAATTCACCCCTCCACTTT	CASSQGQGRNSPLHF
TRBD1	TRBV6-4	few	TRBJ2-2	TGTGCCAGCAGTCCACAGGGGTCCACCGGGGAGCTGTTTTTT	CASSPQGSTGELFF
TRBD1	TRBV19	NA	TRBJ1-1	TGTGCCAGTAGTATCTATGGGGACAGGGATAACACTGAAGCTTTCTTT	CASSIYGDRDNTEAFF